This TCR beta chain is drawn from a study of blood T cell repertoires in COVID-19. Looking at the study overall: Acute and convalescent COVID-19 specimens originated in the United States, Italy and Spain. T cells, B-cell-depleted T cells, or PBMCs provided the cDNA or gDNA that served as material.

Enrollment of patients from Seattle took place during active infection, with longitudinal follow-up. CDR1 and CDR2 from the germline V gene are KGHSH and LQKENI. The CDR3 runs 13 residues. V was shortened by 4 bases and J by 5 bases, with 8 bases between the two germline ends. Authors' analysis steps: Using reference gene primer amplification, nucleated cell counts were estimated. Generated by immunoSEQ multiplex PCR, the TCRdb table keeps only in-frame clones and is missing some. V, J and clone size are taken as reported in that table, and D and trimming were inferred from the DNA itself. The sample comprises roughly 140,000 clones, about 85% of which are singletons, and roughly 8% rests with the top ten.

The receptor's source is a woman in her sixties or seventies with COVID-19, enrolled during active disease. J is TRBJ2-2 and V is TRBV18; a weak D match, TRBD1 (5 bases). Sequenced: peripheral blood. The CDR3 loop reads CASSLQGTGELFF. The CDR3 DNA reads TGTGCCAGCTCACTGCAGGGAACCGGGGAGCTGTTTTTT.